The 28 T cell receptor beta chains given below trace back to one sample, sequenced in a study of blood T cell repertoires in COVID-19. Repertoires were generated with immunoSEQ multiplex PCR, while TCRdb's copy carries only in-frame clones and drops some. Among under 300,000 clones, around 90% were seen once, and the ten largest hold around 6%. Sequences were obtained from PBMCs or T cells enriched from blood (not recorded which). The receptors here all came from a woman in her twenties or thirties with acute COVID-19.

This clone was seen only once. The V gene is TRBV10-3, the J gene TRBJ1-1; TRBD1 matches at 9 bases. The ends lost 5 bases at V and 3 bases at J; junction bases unmatched: 4. The length of the CDR3 is 14 residues. In germline, CDR1 is ENHRY, CDR2 SYGVKD. CDR3 DNA sequence: TGTGCCATCAGTCAGACAGGGGGGTACACTGAAGCTTTCTTT. Its translation is CAISQTGGYTEAFF.

The genes are TRBV5-4 and TRBJ1-3; maybe TRBD1 (6 bases). The CDR3 spans 15 residues. The germline V and J ends were trimmed by 3 bases and 2 bases, with 12 bases remaining between them. Germline CDR1 SGHNT, CDR2 YYREEE (reference sequence). The CDR3 DNA follows: TGTGCCAGCAGCTCGACAGGCCCCCCTGGAAACACCATATATTTT. Its translation is CASSSTGPPGNTIYF.

The V gene is TRBV6-5, the J gene TRBJ1-2, with 7 bases matching TRBD1. The CDR3 sequence is 15 residues long. Germline values: CDR1 MNHEY, CDR2 SVGAGI. V dropped 6 bases and J dropped 0; count of bases not matched to a gene: 7. CDR3 region: CASSLQGSANYGYTF. CDR3 bases: TGTGCCAGCAGCCTACAGGGGTCCGCTAACTATGGCTACACCTTC.

The V gene is TRBV15, the J gene TRBJ2-7, with D possibly TRBD1 on 6 matching bases. The length of the CDR3 is 17 residues. With 0 bases removed from V and 3 bases from J, the gap between germline ends came to 18 bases. Germline CDR1 and CDR2: LNHNV and YYDKDF (reference sequence). The DNA of the CDR3 is TGTGCCACCAGCAGAGATCGGTCAGGGGTTAAACTCTACGAGCAGTACTTC. As protein: CATSRDRSGVKLYEQYF.

The rearrangement links TRBV4-1 to TRBJ1-6, with a possible D match to TRBD1 (5 bases). CDR3 size: 16 residues. Trimming shortened V by 1 base and J by 2 bases, and 9 bases separated the two germline ends. Germline V lookup: CDR1 MGHRA, CDR2 YSYEKL. The DNA for the CDR3 is TGCGCCAGCAGCCAAGGGTCAGGGACCTATAATTCACCCCTCCACTTT. Residues: CASSQGSGTYNSPLHF.

DNA of the CDR3: TGTGCCACCCAGGATTTGGACACCGGGGAGCTGTTTTTT. It encodes CATQDLDTGELFF. This chain links TRBV2 with TRBJ2-2; D is ambiguous. The V gene lost 10 bases and the J gene lost 3 bases, with 12 bases spanning the gap. The CDR3 is 13 amino acids. Looked up from germline, CDR1 is SNHLY and CDR2 is FYNNEI.

The chain is built from TRBV6-1 and TRBJ1-2; 7 bases agree with TRBD1. V was pared by 3 bases and J by 2 bases, with 12 bases of the junction left unmatched. CDR1 and CDR2 from the germline V gene are MNHNS and SASEGT. CDR3 length: 17 residues. This CDR3 reads CASSDATGTWMNYGYTF. The CDR3 DNA is TGTGCCAGCAGTGACGCGACAGGGACCTGGATGAACTATGGCTACACCTTC.

This chain uses TRBV30 with TRBJ1-5; 8 bases align to TRBD1. V lost 6 bases, J lost 2 bases, and 3 bases stayed unmatched. Germline V gene lookup returns CDR1 GTSNPN and CDR2 SVGIG (reference sequence). The length of the CDR3 is 13 residues. The CDR3 loop is CACQQGGNQPQHF. The CDR3, as DNA: TGTGCCTGTCAACAGGGGGGCAATCAGCCCCAGCATTTT.

Only one count was recorded for this clone. The chain has TRBV12-5 and TRBJ1-5, with D possibly being TRBD1 (6 bases). The CDR3 spans 18 residues. Between the trimmed V and J ends, which lost 0 bases and 3 bases, there was a span of 18 bases. Per the germline V gene, CDR1 is LGHNT and CDR2 is FRNRAP. The CDR3 nucleotides read TGTGCTAGTGGTTTGGTATTTGGGGCCGAGGGGGACAATCAGCCCCAGCATTTT. Translation: CASGLVFGAEGDNQPQHF. The full variable domain, completed using reference TRBV12-5 and TRBJ1-5, is DARVTQTPRHKVTEMGQEVTMRCQPILGHNTVFWYRQTMMQGLELLAYFRNRAPLDDSGMPKDRFSAEMPDATLATLKIQPSEPRDSAVYFCASGLVFGAEGDNQPQHFGDGTRLSIL.

The table lists this clone with a count of one. The chain has TRBV27 and TRBJ2-1; weak D call: TRBD1 (5 bases). CDR3 length: 16 amino acids. Germline CDR1 and CDR2: MNHEY and SMNVEV (reference sequence). V lost 5 bases and J lost 0, with 14 bases in between. CDR3 bases: TGTGCCAGCAGTCGCCCGACAGTGAACTCCTACAATGAGCAGTTCTTC. Translation: CASSRPTVNSYNEQFF.

This rearrangement joins TRBV7-2 to TRBJ1-5; tentative D call: TRBD1 (6 bases). The CDR3 covers 15 residues. V dropped 5 bases and J dropped 7 bases, with 18 bases sitting between them. Germline V CDR1 and CDR2: SGHTA, FQGNSA. The DNA of the CDR3 is TGTGCCAGCAGCCCATGGCCGGGGGGCGGGCAGCCCCAGCATTTT. Translating it yields CASSPWPGGGQPQHF.

This clone was observed a few times. V usage is TRBV11-2 and J usage is TRBJ2-7, with D tentatively TRBD1 (5 bases). The CDR3 runs to 14 residues. The V gene's germline CDR1 is SGHAT and CDR2 FQNNGV. The V end lost 5 bases, the J end lost 6 bases, and 17 bases lay between the germline ends. Here the CDR3 reads CASSRQGSSLEQYF. CDR3 DNA: TGTGCCAGCAGCCGGCAGGGATCGAGCCTCGAGCAGTACTTC.

This chain uses TRBV2 with TRBJ2-1, with 7 positions matching TRBD1. Germline values: CDR1 SNHLY, CDR2 FYNNEI. After removal of 4 bases from V and 8 bases from J, the junction contained 8 bases not matched to a gene. This CDR3 has 14 amino acids. The CDR3 loop reads CASSVDKGAYEQFF. CDR3 DNA: TGTGCCAGCAGTGTGGATAAGGGGGCTTATGAGCAGTTCTTC.

The chain employs TRBV28 and TRBJ2-5, with D possibly being TRBD1 (5 bases). V was cut by 5 bases and J by 1 base, with 8 bases left in between. The CDR3 covers 13 residues. The germline V gene has CDR1 MDHEN and CDR2 SYDVKM. The CDR3 here is CASSRTRQETQYF. CDR3 sequence (DNA): TGTGCCAGCAGTAGGACACGCCAAGAGACCCAGTACTTC.

The rearrangement joins TRBV9 to TRBJ2-7, with TRBD2 matching over 7 bases. In germline, CDR1 is SGDLS, CDR2 YYNGEE. Unmatched junction bases numbered 3, after V lost 0 bases and J lost 3 bases. CDR3 length equals 14 residues. The CDR3 DNA sequence: TGTGCCAGCAGCGTAGGGCCGGGGGGCTACGAGCAGTACTTC. Translated, it gives CASSVGPGGYEQYF.

The chain uses TRBV28 and TRBJ1-5, with a possible D match to TRBD1 (6 bases). Germline V lookup: CDR1 MDHEN, CDR2 SYDVKM. The CDR3 has 15 amino acids. The V and J ends lost 7 bases and 10 bases respectively, with 23 bases between them. CDR3 DNA sequence: TGTGCCAGCAAGATGGCAGGGGCATTGCAATCCCCCCAGCATTTT. Translation: CASKMAGALQSPQHF.

V and J are TRBV10-1 and TRBJ1-6, with 7 bases identical to TRBD1. Germline CDR1 is WNHNN and CDR2 is SYGVQD (reference sequence). This CDR3 has 14 amino acids. V dropped 2 bases and J dropped 6; count of bases not matched to a gene: 1. The CDR3, as DNA: TGCGCCAGCAGTGAGCACAGGGGTAATTCACCCCTCCACTTT. Amino acid sequence: CASSEHRGNSPLHF.

J is TRBJ2-3 and V is TRBV2, with TRBD1 matching over 7 bases. V trimming: 5 bases; J trimming: 0 bases; junction bases outside the gene matches: 2. The CDR3 totals 14 residues. Germline values: CDR1 SNHLY, CDR2 FYNNEI. The CDR3 sequence: CASSWDSSTDTQYF. DNA of the CDR3: TGTGCCAGCAGTTGGGACAGCAGCACAGATACGCAGTATTTT.

This chain joins TRBV2 and TRBJ2-7; the D gene is possibly TRBD1 (6 bases). Trimming cost V 6 bases and J 5 bases, with 11 bases left between them. Germline values: CDR1 SNHLY, CDR2 FYNNEI. The CDR3 contains 12 residues. CDR3 coding DNA: TGTGCCAGCAGCTACCGGGACAACGAGCAGTACTTC. This sequence encodes CASSYRDNEQYF.

The V and J genes are TRBV9 and TRBJ1-3; TRBD1 agrees at 7 bases. This CDR3 contains 16 residues. Germline V gene sequence: CDR1 SGDLS, CDR2 YYNGEE. V shed 0 bases and J 0 bases; nucleotides not matched to a gene: 3. As DNA, the CDR3 is TGTGCCAGCAGCGTAGCTAGGACAGGCTCTGGAAACACCATATATTTT. Its translation is CASSVARTGSGNTIYF.

The chain combines TRBV27 with TRBJ2-7; 7 positions agree with TRBD1. Per the germline V gene, CDR1 is MNHEY and CDR2 is SMNVEV (reference sequence). J gave up 4 bases and V 6 bases, and 9 bases lay outside the gene matches. The CDR3 has 14 amino acids. DNA of the CDR3: TGTGCCAGCAGACGACAGGGACGCGAGTACGAGCAGTACTTC. Its translation: CASRRQGREYEQYF.

The rearrangement uses TRBV19 and TRBJ1-1; a possible D gene is TRBD1 (6 bases). CDR1 and CDR2 (germline): LNHDA, SQIVND (reference sequence). The ends were cut back, 6 bases at V and 5 bases at J, with 10 bases in the middle. CDR3 length: 12 amino acids. The CDR3 sequence: CASSNTGTEAFF. The CDR3 DNA sequence: TGTGCCAGTAGCAATACAGGGACTGAAGCTTTCTTT.

The V and J genes are TRBV7-6 and TRBJ2-1, with a tentative D call TRBD2 (5 bases). The CDR3 extends over 15 amino acids. V shed 2 bases and J shed 8 bases, with 16 bases lying between them. Germline assignment: CDR1 SGHVS and CDR2 FNYEAQ. The CDR3 nucleotides read TGTGCCAGCAGCTTACGAGCCGGGAATCTCGATGAGCAGTTCTTC. Residues: CASSLRAGNLDEQFF.

V gene TRBV11-2 combines with J gene TRBJ2-3; TRBD2 is a possible D gene (5 bases). The germline V and J ends were trimmed by 0 bases and 4 bases, with 8 bases remaining between them. The CDR3 totals 14 residues. Germline CDR1 is SGHAT and CDR2 is FQNNGV. For the CDR3, the DNA is TGTGCCAGCAGCTTAGAGGCTAGCTCAGATACGCAGTATTTT. As protein: CASSLEASSDTQYF.

This clone has just one count. The chain joins TRBV19 to TRBJ2-3; TRBD2 matches 9 bases. V gave up 8 bases and J gave up 0 bases; unmatched junction bases: 12. Germline loops: CDR1 LNHDA, CDR2 SQIVND (reference sequence). The CDR3 has 17 amino acids. CDR3 in amino acids: CASRRLVAGASTDTQYF. The CDR3 DNA sequence: TGTGCCAGTCGGAGACTCGTAGCGGGGGCTAGCACAGATACGCAGTATTTT.

This rearrangement joins TRBV3-1 (or the pseudogene TRBV3-2) to TRBJ1-1; 11 positions match TRBD1. Unmatched junction bases numbered 9, after V lost 4 bases and J lost 5 bases. The CDR3 is made up of 16 amino acids. Germline CDR1 and CDR2: LGHDT and YNNKEL (reference sequence). This chain's CDR3 is CASSLRGTGGKTEAFF. The CDR3 nucleotides are TGTGCCAGCAGCCTTCGAGGGACAGGGGGGAAGACTGAAGCTTTCTTT.

This sequence joins TRBV6-5 and TRBJ2-3; 9 bases line up with TRBD1. Germline V gene lookup returns CDR1 MNHEY and CDR2 SVGAGI. The CDR3 totals 15 residues. V lost 4 bases and J lost 5; bases outside the gene matches: 7. The CDR3 nucleotides are TGTGCCAGCAGTTCAGCCAGACAGGGGGTAGATACGCAGTATTTT. It encodes CASSSARQGVDTQYF.

The chain recombines TRBV2 with TRBJ1-1; D is possibly TRBD1 (5 bases). Between the trimmed V and J ends, which lost 4 bases and 3 bases, there was a span of 15 bases. Germline V gives CDR1 SNHLY, CDR2 FYNNEI. This CDR3 is built from 15 residues. Here the CDR3 reads CASSGQSLRDTEAFF. The CDR3 nucleotides are TGTGCCAGCAGTGGACAGTCTTTAAGGGACACTGAAGCTTTCTTT.